This TCR beta chain was captured by sequencing in a study of beta chain features in type 1 diabetes. On average, the one heparinised blood draw given by each donor was about 116 mL. This CDR3 is built from 15 residues. The V end was cut by 3 bases, the J end by 1 base, with 12 bases between. Germline V CDR1 and CDR2: ENHRY, SYGVKD. Study-wide results and limits: Sequencing from cDNA could over-represent high-TCR-expressing cells. Patients' naive, central memory and Treg TCRB repertoires seemed closer to one another than those of healthy donors.

In regard to this clone: Its antigen is as yet unknown.

Expressed TCRB transcripts got sequenced, as all isolated RNA was reverse transcribed. Method: immunoSEQ multiplex PCR; TCRdb's copy keeps in-frame clones and lacks some. The profile shows about 410,000 clones, more than 11% of them singletons. This sequence was found in a man aged 25 to 40 in good health. This rearrangement joins TRBV10-3 to TRBJ1-1, with TRBD1 as a possible D gene (6 bases). The specimen sequenced was naive CD4+ T cells from blood. CDR3 coding DNA: TGTGCCATCAGTGAACAACAGGGAGGGAACACTGAAGCTTTCTTT. This sequence encodes CAISEQQGGNTEAFF.